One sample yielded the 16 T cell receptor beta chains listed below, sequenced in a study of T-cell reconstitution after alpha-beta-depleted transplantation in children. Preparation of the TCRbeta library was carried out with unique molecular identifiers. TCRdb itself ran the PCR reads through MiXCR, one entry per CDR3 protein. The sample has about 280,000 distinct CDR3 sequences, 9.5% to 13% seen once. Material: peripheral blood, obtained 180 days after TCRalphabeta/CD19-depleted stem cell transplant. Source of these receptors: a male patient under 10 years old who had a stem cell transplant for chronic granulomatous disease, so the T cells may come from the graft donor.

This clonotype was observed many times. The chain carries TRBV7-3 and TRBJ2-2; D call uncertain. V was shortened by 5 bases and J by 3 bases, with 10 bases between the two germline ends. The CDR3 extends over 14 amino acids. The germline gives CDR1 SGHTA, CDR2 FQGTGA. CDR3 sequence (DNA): TGTGCCAGCAGCCGCTGGGCAGACACCGGGGAGCTGTTTTTT. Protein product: CASSRWADTGELFF.

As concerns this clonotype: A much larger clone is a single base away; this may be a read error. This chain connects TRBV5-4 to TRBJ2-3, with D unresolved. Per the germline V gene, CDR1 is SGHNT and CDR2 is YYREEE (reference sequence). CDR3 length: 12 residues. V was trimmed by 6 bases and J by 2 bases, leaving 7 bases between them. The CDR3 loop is CASNANTDTQYF. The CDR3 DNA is TGTGCCAGCAACGCAAACACAGATACGCAGTATTTT.

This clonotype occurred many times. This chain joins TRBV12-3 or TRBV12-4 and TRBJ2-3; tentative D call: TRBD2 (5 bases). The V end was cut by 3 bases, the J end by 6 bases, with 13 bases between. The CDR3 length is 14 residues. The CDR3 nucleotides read TGTGCCAGCAGTTTGACCGGGAAGCCGGATACGCAGTATTTT. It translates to CASSLTGKPDTQYF.

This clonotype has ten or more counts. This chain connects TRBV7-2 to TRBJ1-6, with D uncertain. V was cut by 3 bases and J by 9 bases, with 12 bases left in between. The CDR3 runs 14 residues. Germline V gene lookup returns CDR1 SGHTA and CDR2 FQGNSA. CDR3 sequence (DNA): TGTGCCAGCAGCTTGCAGTCCTCGAGTTCACCCCTCCACTTT. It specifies CASSLQSSSSPLHF.

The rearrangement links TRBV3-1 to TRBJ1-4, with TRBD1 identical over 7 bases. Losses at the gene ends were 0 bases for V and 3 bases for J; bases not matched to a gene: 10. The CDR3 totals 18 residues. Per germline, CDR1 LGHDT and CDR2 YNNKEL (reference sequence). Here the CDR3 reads CASSQDFLVTGSNEKLFF. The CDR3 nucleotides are TGTGCCAGCAGCCAAGATTTCCTCGTGACAGGGTCTAATGAAAAACTGTTTTTT.

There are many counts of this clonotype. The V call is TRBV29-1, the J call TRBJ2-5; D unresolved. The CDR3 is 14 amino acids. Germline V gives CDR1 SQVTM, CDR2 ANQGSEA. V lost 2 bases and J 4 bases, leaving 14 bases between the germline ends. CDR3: CSVELGVGTETQYF. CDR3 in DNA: TGCAGCGTTGAACTAGGCGTGGGAACAGAGACCCAGTACTTC.

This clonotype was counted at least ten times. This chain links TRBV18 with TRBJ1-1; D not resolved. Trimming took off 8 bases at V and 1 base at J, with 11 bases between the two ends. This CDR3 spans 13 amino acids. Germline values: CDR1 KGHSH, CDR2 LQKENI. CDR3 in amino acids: CASSRTANTEAFF. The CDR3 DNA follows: TGTGCCAGCAGCCGAACAGCGAACACTGAAGCTTTCTTT.

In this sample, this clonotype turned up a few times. CDR3 sequence reads: CATSTPFGGGAEAFF. The CDR3 nucleotides are TGTGCCACCAGCACTCCATTCGGGGGGGGCGCTGAAGCTTTCTTT. V gene TRBV15 combines with J gene TRBJ1-1; maybe TRBD1 (6 bases). The CDR3 loop spans 15 amino acids. The V and J ends lost 4 bases and 6 bases respectively, with 18 bases between them. Germline V gene data show CDR1 as LNHNV and CDR2 as YYDKDF (reference sequence).

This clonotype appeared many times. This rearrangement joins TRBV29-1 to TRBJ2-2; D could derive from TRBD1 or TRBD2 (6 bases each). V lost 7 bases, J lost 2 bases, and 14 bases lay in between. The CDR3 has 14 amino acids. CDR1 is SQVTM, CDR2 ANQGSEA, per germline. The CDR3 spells CSGQSGGNTGELFF. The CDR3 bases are TGCAGCGGCCAGTCCGGGGGCAACACCGGGGAGCTGTTTTTT.

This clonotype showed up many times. The CDR3 loop is CASSEVGLAAVTF. The CDR3 DNA reads TGTGCCAGCAGTGAAGTAGGTCTGGCGGCTGTGACCTTC. The chain uses TRBV25-1 and TRBJ1-2; D remains ambiguous. The CDR3 sequence is 13 residues long. In germline, CDR1 is MGHDK, CDR2 SYGVNS. V dropped 2 bases and J dropped 14 bases, with 18 bases sitting between them.

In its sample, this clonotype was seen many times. The DNA of the CDR3 is TGTGCCATCAGTTCGACTAGCGGGTCCCTCGGGGAGACCCAGTACTTC. Its translation is CAISSTSGSLGETQYF. The chain recombines TRBV10-3 with TRBJ2-5; 10 bases agree with TRBD2. The CDR3 runs to 16 residues. V shed 5 bases and J 5 bases; nucleotides not matched to a gene: 11. The germline gives CDR1 ENHRY, CDR2 SYGVKD.

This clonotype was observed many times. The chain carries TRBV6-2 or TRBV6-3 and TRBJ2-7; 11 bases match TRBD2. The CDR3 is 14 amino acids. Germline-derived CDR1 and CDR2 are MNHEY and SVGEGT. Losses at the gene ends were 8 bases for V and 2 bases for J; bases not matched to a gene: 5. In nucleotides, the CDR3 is TGTGCCAGCGAGGGACTAGCGGATCCCTACGAGCAGTACTTC. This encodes CASEGLADPYEQYF.

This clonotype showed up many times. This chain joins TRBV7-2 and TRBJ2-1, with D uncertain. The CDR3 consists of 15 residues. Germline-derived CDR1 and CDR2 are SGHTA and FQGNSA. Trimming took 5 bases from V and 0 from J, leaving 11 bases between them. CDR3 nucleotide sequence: TGTGCCAGCAGCCGACTGACAAGCTCCTACAATGAGCAGTTCTTC. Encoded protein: CASSRLTSSYNEQFF.

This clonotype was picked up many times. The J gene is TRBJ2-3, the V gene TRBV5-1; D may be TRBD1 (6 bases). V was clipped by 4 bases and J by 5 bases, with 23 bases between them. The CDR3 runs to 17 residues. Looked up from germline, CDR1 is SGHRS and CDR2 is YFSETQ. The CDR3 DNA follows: TGCGCCAGCAGCCAAAGTGGGCAGGGGCGCTCAAGAGATACGCAGTATTTT. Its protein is CASSQSGQGRSRDTQYF.

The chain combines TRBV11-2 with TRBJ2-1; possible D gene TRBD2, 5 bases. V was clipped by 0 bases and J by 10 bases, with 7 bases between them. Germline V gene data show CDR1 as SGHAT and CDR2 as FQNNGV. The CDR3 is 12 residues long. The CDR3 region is CASSLDWREQFF. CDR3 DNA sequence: TGTGCCAGCAGCTTAGACTGGAGGGAGCAGTTCTTC.

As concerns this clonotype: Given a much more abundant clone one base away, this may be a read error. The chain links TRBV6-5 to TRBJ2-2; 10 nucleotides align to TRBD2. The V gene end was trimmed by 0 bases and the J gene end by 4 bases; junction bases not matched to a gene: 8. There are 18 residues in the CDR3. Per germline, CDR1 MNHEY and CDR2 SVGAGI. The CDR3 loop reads CASSYSLAGERGTGELFF. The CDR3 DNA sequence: TGTGCCAGCAGTTACTCCCTAGCGGGAGAGAGGGGCACCGGGGAGCTGTTTTTT.